A selection of T cell receptor beta chains follows, all from one sample in a study of regulatory T cells in long-lasting Graves disease. TCRdb analysed the multiplex PCR reads with MiXCR anew, one entry per CDR3 protein. The sample yields about 540,000 distinct CDR3 sequences, about 13% seen once. These records were also assigned to another study, of T cells in Graves' hyperthyroidism and ophthalmopathy.

The sample was peripheral blood mononuclear cells (PBMCs), taken at new diagnosis, from a patient treated with antithyroid drugs. The receptors were sampled from a man younger than 45 with Graves disease. Both conserved end residues are part of each CDR3. The D gene is left open where the match is weak. Some rows have no size entry. The others give once, few or many, or a class for an expanded clone.

D gene | V gene | clone size | CDR3 protein
. | TRBV20-1 | many | CSAPQNTDTQYF
TRBD1 | TRBV29-1 | many | CSASDRGDGYTF
TRBD1 | TRBV14 | . | CASSQVAGGYTEAFF
. | TRBV27 | many | CASSLSLENQPQHF
. | TRBV7-2 | many | CASSFGHRQSAYEQYF
. | TRBV20-1 | few | CSAKSGPSSYEQYF
. | TRBV27 | few | CASNPALGLGDGSYEQYF
. | TRBV27 | many | CASSLAGAGETYEQYF
. | TRBV19 | few | CASSISGQTYGYTF
TRBD2 | TRBV7-9 | many | CAILTGLAGGHEQFF
. | TRBV5-6 | few | CASSPSGVYQPQHF
. | TRBV28 | few | CASSLVENSNQPQHF
. | TRBV15 | few | CATSRAGEQFF
TRBD1 | TRBV7-6 | . | CASSSGQGRVNYGYTF
TRBD1 | TRBV10-3 | . | CAISATRDSQPQHF
. | TRBV5-5 | many | CASSFSVLETTNTEAFF
TRBD1 | TRBV29-1 | many | CSVLTGAAAFF
. | TRBV11-3 | many | CASSSQGAGFVF
. | TRBV19 | few | CATQVFNEQFF
TRBD2 | TRBV5-1 | many | CASSLEGLAGVSYNEQFF
TRBD2 | TRBV20-1 | many | CSARLPGLAGEYEQYF
. | TRBV2 | many | CASSSDGTAGNTIYF
. | TRBV2 | many | CASSPFTYEQYF
TRBD2 | TRBV12-3/TRBV12-4 | many | CASSYLAGDEQFF
. | TRBV2 | many | CASSDSFYEQYF
TRBD1 | TRBV5-1 | few | CASSLQGQPEVGEQFF
. | TRBV9 | . | CASGKGTPSDNSPLHF
. | TRBV5-5 | many | CASSLEQTRGPQHF
TRBD2 | TRBV7-3 | few | CASSQVAGGFGEQFF
TRBD1 | TRBV15 | few | CATSRDRANYGYTF
. | TRBV28 | many | CASSLGRDSYNEQFF
. | TRBV30 | . | CAWSVMALGYTF
. | TRBV30 | . | CAWSVLRGRDYGYTF
TRBD2 | TRBV7-9 | few | CASSPSGRSYEQYF
TRBD1 | TRBV10-3 | many | CAIKAGGYGYTF
. | TRBV11-2 | many | CASSADPGADTQYF
TRBD2 | TRBV7-3 | many | CASSPKTSGSSDTQYF
. | TRBV3-1 | . | CASRGGELGHSPLHF
. | TRBV3-1 | many | CASSLSGTHKKAYF
TRBD2 | TRBV30 | few | CAWSAGTSDYNERFF
. | TRBV5-5 | . | CACSRSGIGQINEQFF
. | TRBV20-1 | many | CSAPDRGGATQYF
. | TRBV14 | many | CASSPWAQGVYNEQFF
. | TRBV9 | . | CASSVDYDFAYNEQFF
TRBD2 | TRBV6-1 | many | CASASGRNLGGEQFF
. | TRBV24-1 | . | CATSDLGEYNEQFF
TRBD1 | TRBV2 | few | CASRVQGASYGYTF
. | TRBV11-2 | many | CASSIGAGPLYEQYF
. | TRBV27 | few | CASSFRGPLTYEQYF
. | TRBV7-9 | . | CASRGSSYNERFF
. | TRBV27 | few | CASSIQRHSLQYF
. | TRBV6-1 | . | CASSVRQATGELFF
. | TRBV18 | . | CASSPPGSSYTDTQYF
. | TRBV2 | many | CASSPGDLRNSPLHF
. | TRBV18 | many | CASSPLAEDGYTF